The rows below give T cell receptor beta chains drawn from one sample of a study of blood T cell repertoires in COVID-19. Repertoires were generated with immunoSEQ multiplex PCR, while TCRdb's copy carries only in-frame clones and drops some. The sample records some 110,000 clones, 85% being singletons. The sequencing input was peripheral blood. All receptors derive from a man aged 40-49 years with acute or convalescent COVID-19. The CDR3 runs from the conserved cysteine through the conserved F or W. A D gene is named only where the DNA matches it firmly.

d_call j_call v_call cdr3_nt cdr3_aa
. TRBJ2-5 TRBV11-3 TGTGCCAGCAGCCCGGGGGATTCGGAAGAGACCCAGTACTTC CASSPGDSEETQYF
TRBD2 TRBJ2-7 TRBV11-2 TGTGCCAGCAGCTTAGTATTGGGACTAGCGGGCCACGAGCAGTACTTC CASSLVLGLAGHEQYF
TRBD1 TRBJ1-2 TRBV7-3 TGTGCCAGCAGCTTGGGTACAGGGGGCGCCTATGGCTACACCTTC CASSLGTGGAYGYTF
. TRBJ1-4 TRBV4-1 TGCGCCAGCAGTCGCAGGGTAGGCGAAAAACTGTTTTTT CASSRRVGEKLFF
TRBD1 TRBJ1-5 TRBV7-2 TGTGCCAGCAGCCGTGAGGGACAGGGGGCGGGATATAGCAATCAGCCCCAGCATTTT CASSREGQGAGYSNQPQHF
TRBD2 TRBJ2-5 TRBV28 TGTGCCAGCACCACCGGGAGGGCCTTTGAGACCCAGTACTTC CASTTGRAFETQYF
. TRBJ2-1 TRBV4-1 TGCGCCAGCAGCCACATTAGCGGTTATGAGCAGTTCTTC CASSHISGYEQFF
TRBD2 TRBJ2-1 TRBV15 TGTGCCACCAGCAGAGAGGCTAGCGGGCCCTACAATGAGCAGTTCTTC CATSREASGPYNEQFF
. TRBJ2-1 TRBV7-9 TGTGCCAGCCGCCGTACCGGGAACTCCTACAATGAGCAGTTCTTC CASRRTGNSYNEQFF
. TRBJ2-2 TRBV7-2 TGTGCCAGCAGCCGGGGGGCCGACACCGGGGAGCTGTTTTTT CASSRGADTGELFF